The clone carrying this T cell receptor beta chain was observed once. PCR was performed a second time for about 7 to 12 cycles using a sample-barcoded 5' primer and a J-beta primer mix. TCRdb re-called the 5' RACE reads through MiXCR, storing one row per CDR3 protein. This repertoire shows just over 800,000 distinct CDR3 sequences, approximately 67% found once; its top ten account for about a quarter. The data belong to a study of blood T cells in healthy people across ages. The CDR3 length is 14 residues. V lost 8 bases and J 1 base, leaving 13 bases between the germline ends. The sample consisted of blood. This TCR came from a man under 40 in good health. The genes are TRBV12-3 or TRBV12-4 and TRBJ2-3, with D possibly matching TRBD1 (6 bases). The CDR3 nucleotides read TGTGCCAGCCGTCTGCGACAGGGCACAGATACGCAGTATTTT. This codes for CASRLRQGTDTQYF.